Detailed here is one TCR beta chain. Its antigen is not known. Treatment defined: some 19 received Ad26.COV2.S at low or high dose, single or two shots; several received placebo; per-sample allocation not given. Samples came from day 63 after the first vaccine or placebo injection. This sample is drawn from a study of Ad26.COV2.S vaccination and SARS-CoV-2 variants. About the research overall: The study gave Ad26.COV2.S intramuscularly, once or twice 56 days apart.

Sequenced by immunoSEQ multiplex PCR; TCRdb stores in-frame clones only, minus some. The data contain some 420,000 clones, roughly 90% of them singletons. Study results and caveats: Substantial breadth was reported for post-vaccination spike-specific CD8+ and CD4+ T cells.

Germline V gene lookup returns CDR1 MNHEY and CDR2 SVGAGI. The CDR3 is made up of 14 amino acids. Trimming removed 0 bases at V and 3 bases at J, with 8 bases between. The chain carries TRBV6-5 and TRBJ1-2; no definite D call. This TCR came from a person aged 18 to 65 who received the Ad26.COV2.S COVID-19 vaccine or a placebo. The specimen was peripheral blood, collected in a trial of Ad26.COV2.S vaccine versus placebo. CDR3 in DNA: TGTGCCAGCAGTTACTCCGACGGGGACTATGGCTACACCTTC. Its protein is CASSYSDGDYGYTF.